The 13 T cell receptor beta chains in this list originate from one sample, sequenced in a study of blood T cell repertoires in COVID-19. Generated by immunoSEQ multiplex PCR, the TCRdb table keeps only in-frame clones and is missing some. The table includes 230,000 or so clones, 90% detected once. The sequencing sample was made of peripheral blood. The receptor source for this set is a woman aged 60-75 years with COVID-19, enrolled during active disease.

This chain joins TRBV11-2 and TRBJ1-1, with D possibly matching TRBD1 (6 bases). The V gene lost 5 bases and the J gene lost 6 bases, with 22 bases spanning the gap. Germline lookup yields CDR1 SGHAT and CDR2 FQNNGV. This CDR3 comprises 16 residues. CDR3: CASSRSIQTGSSEAFF. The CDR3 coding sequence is TGTGCCAGCAGCCGAAGTATTCAGACAGGATCTTCTGAAGCTTTCTTT.

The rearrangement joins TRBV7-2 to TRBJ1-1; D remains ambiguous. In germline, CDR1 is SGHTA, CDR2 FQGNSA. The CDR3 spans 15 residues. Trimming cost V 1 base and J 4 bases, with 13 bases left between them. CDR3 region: CASSLGASEGTEAFF. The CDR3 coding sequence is TGTGCCAGCAGCTTAGGGGCCTCCGAGGGCACTGAAGCTTTCTTT.

This CDR3 is CASSLERGGTDTQYF. The CDR3 DNA reads as TGTGCCAGCTCACTCGAGCGGGGGGGCACAGATACGCAGTATTTT. The chain recombines TRBV18 with TRBJ2-3, with 9 bases identical to TRBD2. The J segment lost 1 base and the V segment lost 4 bases, leaving 3 bases of the junction unmatched. CDR3 length: 15 residues. Germline lookup yields CDR1 KGHSH and CDR2 LQKENI.

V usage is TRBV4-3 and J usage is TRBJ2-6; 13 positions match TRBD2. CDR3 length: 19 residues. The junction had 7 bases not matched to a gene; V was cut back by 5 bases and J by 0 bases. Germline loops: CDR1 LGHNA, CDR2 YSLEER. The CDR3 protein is CASSVLAGGPGSGANVLTF. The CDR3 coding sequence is TGCGCCAGCAGCGTACTAGCGGGGGGGCCAGGCTCTGGGGCCAACGTCCTGACTTTC.

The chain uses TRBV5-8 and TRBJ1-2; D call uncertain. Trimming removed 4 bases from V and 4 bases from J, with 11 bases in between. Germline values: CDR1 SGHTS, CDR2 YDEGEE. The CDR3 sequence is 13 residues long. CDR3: CASSPGETYGYTF. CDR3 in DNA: TGTGCCAGCAGCCCCGGGGAAACCTATGGCTACACCTTC.

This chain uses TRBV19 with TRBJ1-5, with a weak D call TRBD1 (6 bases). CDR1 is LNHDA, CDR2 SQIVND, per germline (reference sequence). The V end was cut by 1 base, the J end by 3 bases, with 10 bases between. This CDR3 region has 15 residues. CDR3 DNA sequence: TGTGCCAGTAGTATAGTAGCAGGGGACAATCAGCCCCAGCATTTT. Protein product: CASSIVAGDNQPQHF. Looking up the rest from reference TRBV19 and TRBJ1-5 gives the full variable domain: DGGITQSPKYLFRKEGQNVTLSCEQNLNHDAMYWYRQDPGQGLRLIYYSQIVNDFQKGDIAEGYSVSREKKESFPLTVTSAQKNPTAFYLCASSIVAGDNQPQHFGDGTRLSIL.

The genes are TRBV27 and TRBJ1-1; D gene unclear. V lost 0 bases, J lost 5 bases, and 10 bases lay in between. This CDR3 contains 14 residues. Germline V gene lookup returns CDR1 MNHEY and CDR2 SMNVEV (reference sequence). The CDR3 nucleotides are TGTGCCAGCAGTTTATCGAGTGGTTATACTGAAGCTTTCTTT. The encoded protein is CASSLSSGYTEAFF.

This CDR3 reads CASSSGLAGGRDNEQFF. In DNA, the CDR3 is TGTGCCAGCAGCTCGGGACTAGCGGGGGGCCGGGACAATGAGCAGTTCTTC. This rearrangement joins TRBV7-3 to TRBJ2-1; TRBD2 aligns across 15 bases. The trim removed 4 bases at V and 5 bases at J, leaving 6 bases unmatched. This CDR3 is built from 17 residues. Germline values: CDR1 SGHTA, CDR2 FQGTGA.

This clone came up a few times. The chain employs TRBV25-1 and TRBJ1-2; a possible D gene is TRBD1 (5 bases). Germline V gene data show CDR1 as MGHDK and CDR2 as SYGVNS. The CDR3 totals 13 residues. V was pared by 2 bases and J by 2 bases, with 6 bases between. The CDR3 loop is CASSEGANYGYTF. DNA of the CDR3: TGTGCCAGCAGTGAAGGGGCCAACTATGGCTACACCTTC.

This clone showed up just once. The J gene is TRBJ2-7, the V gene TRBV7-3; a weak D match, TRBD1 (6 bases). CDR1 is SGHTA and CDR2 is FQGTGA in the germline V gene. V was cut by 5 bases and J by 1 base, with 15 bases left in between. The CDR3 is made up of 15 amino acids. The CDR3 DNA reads TGTGCCAGCAGCCTGACCCCCGGACAGTCCTACGAGCAGTACTTC. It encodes CASSLTPGQSYEQYF.

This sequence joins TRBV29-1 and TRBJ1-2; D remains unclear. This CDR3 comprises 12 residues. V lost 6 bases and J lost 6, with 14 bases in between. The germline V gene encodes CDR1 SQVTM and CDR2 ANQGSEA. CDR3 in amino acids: CSVDGLSDGYTF. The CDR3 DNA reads TGCAGCGTAGATGGACTTTCGGATGGCTACACCTTC.

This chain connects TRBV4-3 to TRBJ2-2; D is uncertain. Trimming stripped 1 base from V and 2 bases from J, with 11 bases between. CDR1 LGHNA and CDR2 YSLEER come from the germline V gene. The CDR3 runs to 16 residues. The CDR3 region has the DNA TGCGCCAGCAGCCAAGTTTTGAACAGCAACACCGGGGAGCTGTTTTTT. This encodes CASSQVLNSNTGELFF.

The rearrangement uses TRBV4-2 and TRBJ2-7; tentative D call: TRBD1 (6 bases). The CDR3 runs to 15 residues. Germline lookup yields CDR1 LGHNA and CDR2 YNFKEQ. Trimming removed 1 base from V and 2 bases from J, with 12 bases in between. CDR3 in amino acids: CASSQVWGPTYEQYF. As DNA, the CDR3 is TGTGCCAGCAGCCAAGTATGGGGGCCTACCTACGAGCAGTACTTC.